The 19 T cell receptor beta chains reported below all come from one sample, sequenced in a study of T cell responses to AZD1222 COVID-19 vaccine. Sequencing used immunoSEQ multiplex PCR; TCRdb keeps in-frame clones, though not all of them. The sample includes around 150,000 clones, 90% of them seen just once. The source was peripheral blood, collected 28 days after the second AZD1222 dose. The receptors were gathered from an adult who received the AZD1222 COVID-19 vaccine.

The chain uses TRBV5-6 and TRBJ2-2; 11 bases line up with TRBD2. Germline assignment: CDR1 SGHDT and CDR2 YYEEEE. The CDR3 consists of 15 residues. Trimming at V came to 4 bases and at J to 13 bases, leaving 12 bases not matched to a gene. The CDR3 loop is CASSRGTSGGGGLFF. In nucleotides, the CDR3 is TGTGCCAGCAGCCGCGGGACTAGCGGCGGGGGCGGGCTGTTTTTT.

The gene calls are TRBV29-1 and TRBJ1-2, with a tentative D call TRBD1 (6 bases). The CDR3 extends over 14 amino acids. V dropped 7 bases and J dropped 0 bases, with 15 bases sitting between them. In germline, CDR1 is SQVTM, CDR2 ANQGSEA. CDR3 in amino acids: CSASGTSANYGYTF. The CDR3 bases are TGCAGCGCGTCCGGGACATCAGCTAACTATGGCTACACCTTC.

The CDR3 loop is CASSPDYGETQYF. The CDR3 DNA is TGTGCCAGCAGCCCGGACTACGGGGAGACCCAGTACTTC. The chain uses TRBV5-4 and TRBJ2-5, with D possibly TRBD2 on 6 matching bases. V lost 4 bases, J lost 5 bases, and 12 bases lay in between. The V gene's germline CDR1 is SGHNT and CDR2 YYREEE (reference sequence). The CDR3 is 13 amino acids.

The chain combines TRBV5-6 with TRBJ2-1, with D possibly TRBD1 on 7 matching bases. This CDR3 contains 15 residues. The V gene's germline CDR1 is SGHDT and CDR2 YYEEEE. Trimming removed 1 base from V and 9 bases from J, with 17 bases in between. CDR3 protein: CASSLSGGWSSEQFF. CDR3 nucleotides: TGTGCCAGCAGCTTGTCAGGGGGGTGGAGTAGTGAGCAGTTCTTC. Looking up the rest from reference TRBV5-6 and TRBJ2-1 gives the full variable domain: DAGVTQSPTHLIKTRGQQVTLRCSPKSGHDTVSWYQQALGQGPQFIFQYYEEEERQRGNFPDRFSGHQFPNYSSELNVNALLLGDSALYLCASSLSGGWSSEQFFGPGTRLTVL.

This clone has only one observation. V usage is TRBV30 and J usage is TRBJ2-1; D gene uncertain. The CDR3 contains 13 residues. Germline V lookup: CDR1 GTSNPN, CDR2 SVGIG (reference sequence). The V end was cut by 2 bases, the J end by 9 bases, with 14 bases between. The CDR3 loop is CAWSMEGFGEQFF. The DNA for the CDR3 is TGTGCCTGGAGTATGGAAGGTTTTGGTGAGCAGTTCTTC.

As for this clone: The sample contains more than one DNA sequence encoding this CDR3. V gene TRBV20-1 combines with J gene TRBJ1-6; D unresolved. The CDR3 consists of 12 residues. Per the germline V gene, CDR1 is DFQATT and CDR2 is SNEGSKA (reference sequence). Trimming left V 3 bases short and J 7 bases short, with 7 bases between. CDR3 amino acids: CSASQGNSPLHF. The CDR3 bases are TGCAGTGCTAGTCAAGGGAATTCACCCCTCCACTTT.

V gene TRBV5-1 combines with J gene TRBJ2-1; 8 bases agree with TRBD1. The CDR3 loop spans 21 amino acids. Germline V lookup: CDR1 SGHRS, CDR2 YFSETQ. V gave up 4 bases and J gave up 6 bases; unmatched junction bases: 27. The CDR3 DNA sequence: TGCGCCAGCAGCCAATTATACCCGGACAGGGCACTACACCGACCCAGCAATGAGCAGTTCTTC. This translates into CASSQLYPDRALHRPSNEQFF.

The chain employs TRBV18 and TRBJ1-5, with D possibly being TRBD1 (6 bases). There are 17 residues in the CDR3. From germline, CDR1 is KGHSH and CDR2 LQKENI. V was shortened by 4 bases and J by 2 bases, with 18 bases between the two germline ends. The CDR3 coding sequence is TGTGCCAGCTCACTTGCACAGGGTAGGGTGGGCAATCAGCCCCAGCATTTT. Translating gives CASSLAQGRVGNQPQHF.

CDR3 sequence: CASRRHEQYF. CDR3 nucleotide sequence: TGCGCCAGCAGGAGGCATGAGCAGTACTTC. J is TRBJ2-7 and V is TRBV5-1; no clear D gene. Germline lookup yields CDR1 SGHRS and CDR2 YFSETQ. This CDR3 comprises 10 residues. Trimming removed 5 bases at V and 7 bases at J, with 7 bases between.

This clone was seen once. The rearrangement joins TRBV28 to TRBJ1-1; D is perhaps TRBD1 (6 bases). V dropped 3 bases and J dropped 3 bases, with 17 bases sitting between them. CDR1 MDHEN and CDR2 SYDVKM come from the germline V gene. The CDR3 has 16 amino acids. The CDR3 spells CASSLFPGVRDTEAFF. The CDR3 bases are TGTGCCAGCAGTTTGTTCCCAGGGGTAAGGGACACTGAAGCTTTCTTT.

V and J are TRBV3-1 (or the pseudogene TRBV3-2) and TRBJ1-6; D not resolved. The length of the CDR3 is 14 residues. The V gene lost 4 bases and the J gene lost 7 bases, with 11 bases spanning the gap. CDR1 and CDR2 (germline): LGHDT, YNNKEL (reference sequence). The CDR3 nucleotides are TGTGCCAGCAGCCCGCCCCTTGGGAATTCACCCCTCCACTTT. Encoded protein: CASSPPLGNSPLHF.

The CDR3 region has the DNA TGTGCCACCAGTGATTTACCCGATGCAGGCACAGATACGCAGTATTTT. Translated: CATSDLPDAGTDTQYF. The gene calls are TRBV24-1 and TRBJ2-3; the D is unclear. The CDR3 contains 16 residues. The V end was cut by 1 base, the J end by 1 base, with 11 bases between. Germline V CDR1 and CDR2: KGHDR, SFDVKD.

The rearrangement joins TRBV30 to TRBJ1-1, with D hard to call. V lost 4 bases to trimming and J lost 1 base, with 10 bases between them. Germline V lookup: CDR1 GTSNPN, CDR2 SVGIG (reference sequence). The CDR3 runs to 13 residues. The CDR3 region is CAWTGVSNTEAFF. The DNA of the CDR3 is TGTGCCTGGACCGGGGTCTCGAACACTGAAGCTTTCTTT.

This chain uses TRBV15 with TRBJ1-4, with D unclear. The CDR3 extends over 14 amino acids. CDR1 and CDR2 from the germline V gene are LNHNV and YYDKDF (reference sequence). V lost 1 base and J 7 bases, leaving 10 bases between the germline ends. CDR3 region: CATSRGQISEKLFF. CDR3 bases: TGTGCCACCAGCAGAGGCCAGATTAGTGAAAAACTGTTTTTT.

CDR3 protein: CSVEQGAEAFF. CDR3 sequence (DNA): TGCAGCGTTGAACAGGGTGCTGAAGCTTTCTTT. J is TRBJ1-1 and V is TRBV29-1, with D possibly matching TRBD1 (5 bases). This CDR3 has 11 amino acids. V lost 2 bases and J lost 6, with 7 bases in between. Germline V lookup: CDR1 SQVTM, CDR2 ANQGSEA.

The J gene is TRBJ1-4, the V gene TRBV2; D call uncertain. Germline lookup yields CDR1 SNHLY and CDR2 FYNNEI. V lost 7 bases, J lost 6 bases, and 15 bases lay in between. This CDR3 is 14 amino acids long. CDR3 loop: CASTGVPGDEKLFF. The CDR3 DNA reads TGTGCCAGCACTGGGGTTCCTGGGGATGAAAAACTGTTTTTT.

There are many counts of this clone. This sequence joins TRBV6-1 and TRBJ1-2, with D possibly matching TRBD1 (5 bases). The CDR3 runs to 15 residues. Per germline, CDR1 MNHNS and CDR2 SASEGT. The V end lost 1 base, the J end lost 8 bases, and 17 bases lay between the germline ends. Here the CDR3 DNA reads TGTGCCAGCAGTGAAGGTACAGGCCGTGGAGGGGGCTACACCTTC. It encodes CASSEGTGRGGGYTF.

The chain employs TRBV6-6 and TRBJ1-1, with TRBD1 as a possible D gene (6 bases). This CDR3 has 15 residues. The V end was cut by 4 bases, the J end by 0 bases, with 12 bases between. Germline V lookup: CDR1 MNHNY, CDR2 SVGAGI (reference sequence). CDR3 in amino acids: CASSSRTAMNTEAFF. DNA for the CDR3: TGTGCCAGCAGTTCTCGGACAGCCATGAACACTGAAGCTTTCTTT.

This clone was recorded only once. CDR3 nucleotides: TGTGCCAGCAGCTTTACAGGGGGGGAAGATACGCAGTATTTT. Amino acid sequence: CASSFTGGEDTQYF. V usage is TRBV5-4 and J usage is TRBJ2-3; D possibly corresponds to TRBD1 (8 bases). Germline CDR1 and CDR2: SGHNT and YYREEE (reference sequence). The CDR3 is made up of 14 amino acids. Trimming took 2 bases from V and 5 from J, leaving 12 bases between them.